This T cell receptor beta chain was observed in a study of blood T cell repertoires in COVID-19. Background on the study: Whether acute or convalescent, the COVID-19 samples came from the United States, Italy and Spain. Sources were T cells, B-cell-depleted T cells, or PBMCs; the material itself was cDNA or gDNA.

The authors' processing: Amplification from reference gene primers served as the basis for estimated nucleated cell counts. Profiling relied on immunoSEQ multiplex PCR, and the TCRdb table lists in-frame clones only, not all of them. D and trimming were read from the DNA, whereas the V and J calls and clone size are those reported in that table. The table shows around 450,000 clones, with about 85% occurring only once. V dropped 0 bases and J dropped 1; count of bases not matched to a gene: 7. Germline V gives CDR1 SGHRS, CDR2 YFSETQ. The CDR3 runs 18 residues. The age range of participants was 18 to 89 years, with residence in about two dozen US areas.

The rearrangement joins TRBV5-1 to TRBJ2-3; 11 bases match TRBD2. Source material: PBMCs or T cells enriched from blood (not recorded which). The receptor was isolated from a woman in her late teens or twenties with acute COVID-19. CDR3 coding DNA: TGCGCCAGCAGCTTGGCCCTAACGACTAGCGGGGGCACAGATACGCAGTATTTT. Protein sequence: CASSLALTTSGGTDTQYF.